The source of this T cell receptor beta chain is a study of blood T cells in healthy people across ages. Study results and caveats: Per-million-T-cell TCR beta diversity fell roughly linearly with age.

This clonotype turned up a few times. Its antigen is undetermined. Using a J-beta primer mix together with a sample-barcoded 5' primer, a second PCR was run for roughly 7 to 12 cycles. Samples each returned at least 2.5 million CDR3-containing paired-end reads. TCRdb analysed the 5' RACE reads with MiXCR anew, one entry per CDR3 protein. Of 550,000 to 750,000 distinct CDR3 sequences detected, more than 20% appear once; the ten largest clones hold around 3.4%. Per the germline V gene, CDR1 is LGHDT and CDR2 is YNNKEL (reference sequence). The CDR3 is 14 residues long. V lost 2 bases and J lost 6, with 11 bases in between. The individuals who served as donors were healthy Caucasians living in Russia, aged roughly 6 to 90. With each sample, at least 5.5 micrograms of total RNA were extracted.

Sequencing was carried out using blood. The TCR sequence derives from a man aged 65-85 years in good health. V and J are TRBV3-1 and TRBJ1-5; weak D call: TRBD1 (5 bases). The CDR3 region has the DNA TGTGCCAGCAGCCAAATGCAGGGTCGTCAGCCCCAGCATTTT. Translating it yields CASSQMQGRQPQHF.